This TCR beta chain was recovered during a study of blood T cell repertoires in COVID-19. Study background: The samples span acute and convalescent COVID-19 from the United States, Italy and Spain.

V trimming: 8 bases; J trimming: 6 bases; junction bases outside the gene matches: 8. The CDR3 totals 15 residues. Germline V gene data show CDR1 as SNHLY and CDR2 as FYNNEI. Under the authors' procedure: For nucleated cells, counts were estimated from reference gene primer amplification. Only in-frame clones appear in the TCRdb table, and some are missing; sequencing was by immunoSEQ multiplex PCR. The D gene and trimming were derived from the DNA, and the V and J assignments and clone size from that table. The sample has 140,000 to 150,000 clones, 80% seen once. Sequencing was done on a sample of peripheral blood. This TCR derives from a man aged 70 or older who had recovered from COVID-19. This chain links TRBV2 with TRBJ2-2, with 11 bases lining up with TRBD1. DNA of the CDR3: TGTGCCAGCGTCCGGGACAGGGGGTCCTCCGGGGAGCTGTTTTTT. Its translation: CASVRDRGSSGELFF.